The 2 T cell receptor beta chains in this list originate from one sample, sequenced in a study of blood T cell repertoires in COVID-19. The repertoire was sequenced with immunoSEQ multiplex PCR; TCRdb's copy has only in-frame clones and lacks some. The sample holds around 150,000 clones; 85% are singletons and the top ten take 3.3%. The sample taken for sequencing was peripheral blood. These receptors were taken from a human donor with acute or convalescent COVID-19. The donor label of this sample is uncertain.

The CDR3 nucleotides read TGTGCCAGCAGTCCACGGAAGACAGGGGTTGGGTACGAGCAGTACTTC. Protein: CASSPRKTGVGYEQYF. The chain links TRBV6-2 or TRBV6-3 to TRBJ2-7; 8 nucleotides match TRBD1. This CDR3 contains 16 residues. Trimming cost V 5 bases and J 4 bases; bases outside gene matches: 13. Germline-derived CDR1 and CDR2 are MNHEY and SVGEGT.

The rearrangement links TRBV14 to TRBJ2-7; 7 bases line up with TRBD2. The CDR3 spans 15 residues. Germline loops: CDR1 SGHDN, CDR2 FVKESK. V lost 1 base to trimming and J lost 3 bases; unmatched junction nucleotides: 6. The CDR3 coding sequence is TGTGCCAGCAGCCAAGCATGGGGGGGAAACTACGAGCAGTACTTC. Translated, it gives CASSQAWGGNYEQYF. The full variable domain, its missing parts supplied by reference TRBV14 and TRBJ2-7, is EAGVTQFPSHSVIEKGQTVTLRCDPISGHDNLYWYRRVMGKEIKFLLHFVKESKQDESGMPNNRFLAERTGGTYSTLKVQPAELEDSGVYFCASSQAWGGNYEQYFGPGTRLTVT.